This TCR beta chain derives from a study of persistence of HIV-infected CD4 T cells. Sequencing used immunoSEQ version 4 in survey mode. This table comes from immunoSEQ multiplex PCR, and its TCRdb copy is limited to in-frame clones, with some not included. The repertoire holds about 25,000 clones, with around two thirds as singletons. As for this clone: Antigen unknown.

The CDR3 totals 15 residues. V was pared by 0 bases and J by 8 bases, with 10 bases of the junction left unmatched. Looked up from germline, CDR1 is SGHRS and CDR2 is YFSETQ. The stimulus was an HIV-1 Gag 15-mer peptide pool, 0.8 to 1 ug/peptide/mL. Sorting of responding CD4+ T cells relied on upregulated CD40 ligand together with CD69. This chain links TRBV5-1 with TRBJ1-1; TRBD1 matches 7 bases. Here the sequenced sample was CD4+ T cells sorted from PBMCs after roughly 18-hour stimulation, taken from a patient who received antiretroviral therapy. The sequence came from an adult man with HIV who was CMV-seropositive. Here the CDR3 reads CASSLETGRSGEAFF. In DNA form, the CDR3 reads TGCGCCAGCAGCTTGGAGACAGGGAGATCGGGCGAAGCTTTCTTT.